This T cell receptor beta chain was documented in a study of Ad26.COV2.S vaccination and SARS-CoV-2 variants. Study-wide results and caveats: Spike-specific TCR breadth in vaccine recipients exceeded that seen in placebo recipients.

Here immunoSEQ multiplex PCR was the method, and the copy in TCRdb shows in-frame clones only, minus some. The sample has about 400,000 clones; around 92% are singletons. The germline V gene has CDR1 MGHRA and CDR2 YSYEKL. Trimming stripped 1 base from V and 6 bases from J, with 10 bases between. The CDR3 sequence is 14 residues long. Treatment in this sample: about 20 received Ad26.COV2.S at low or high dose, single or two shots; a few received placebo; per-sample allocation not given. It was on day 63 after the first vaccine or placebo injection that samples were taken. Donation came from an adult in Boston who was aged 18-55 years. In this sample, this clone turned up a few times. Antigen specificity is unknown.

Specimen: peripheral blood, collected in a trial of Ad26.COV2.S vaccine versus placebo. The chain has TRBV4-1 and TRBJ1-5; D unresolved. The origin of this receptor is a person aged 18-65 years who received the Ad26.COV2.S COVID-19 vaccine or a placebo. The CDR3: CASSQVDNPQPQHF. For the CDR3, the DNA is TGCGCCAGCAGCCAAGTAGACAATCCTCAGCCCCAGCATTTT.